This T cell receptor beta chain was sequenced during a study of blood T cell repertoires in COVID-19. Study at large: The United States, Italy and Spain supplied acute and convalescent COVID-19 samples. Sample material is recorded as cDNA or gDNA derived from T cells, B-cell-depleted T cells, or PBMCs.

Germline CDR1 is SGDLS and CDR2 is YYNGEE. V lost 0 bases and J 4 bases, leaving 7 bases between the germline ends. CDR3 length equals 14 residues. How the authors handled the data: Reference gene primers were amplified, and this amplification served to estimate nucleated cell counts. The method was immunoSEQ multiplex PCR; TCRdb's version includes in-frame clones alone and lacks a portion of them. The V and J calls and clone size are taken from that table; D and trimming were inferred from the DNA. The top ten hold approximately 8% of the sample, which has approximately 76,000 clones, roughly 87% seen once.

The sequencing input was peripheral blood. This receptor was taken from a man aged 25 to 40 with acute or convalescent COVID-19. V and J are TRBV9 and TRBJ2-2; weak D call: TRBD2 (6 bases). The CDR3 DNA sequence: TGTGCCAGCAGCGTAGGGGGACTCACCGGGGAGCTGTTTTTT. It is translated as CASSVGGLTGELFF.